The 27 T cell receptor beta chains below were found in one sample sequenced in a study of cytomegalovirus exposure and HLA in healthy donors. Use of 60 Vbeta and 13 Jbeta primers characterized the PCR. Some clones are missing from TCRdb's copy, which holds only in-frame ones; the method was immunoSEQ multiplex PCR. This sample has 95,000 to 110,000 clones, with over 75% found just once. The sequenced sample consisted of PBMCs. These receptors came from a man in his sixties in good health and CMV-seropositive.

The genes are TRBV5-1 and TRBJ2-7; 11 nucleotides agree with TRBD2. V lost 4 bases and J lost 5; bases outside the gene matches: 14. Per the germline V gene, CDR1 is SGHRS and CDR2 is YFSETQ. The CDR3 totals 17 residues. The CDR3 nucleotides read TGCGCCAGCAGCGGGGCGGTCTCTAGCGGGGGGCCCCACGAGCAGTACTTC. Its translation is CASSGAVSSGGPHEQYF.

V gene TRBV6-6 combines with J gene TRBJ2-3, with 11 nucleotides matching TRBD2. This CDR3 is 15 amino acids long. The germline CDR1 and CDR2 sequences are MNHNY and SVGAGI (reference sequence). V trimming: 4 bases; J trimming: 4 bases; junction bases outside the gene matches: 4. DNA of the CDR3: TGTGCCAGCAGTTTTAGCGGGGGGGCTGCAGATACGCAGTATTTT. Translating gives CASSFSGGAADTQYF.

The sample holds a few counts of this clone. The chain employs TRBV6-1 and TRBJ1-5; possibly TRBD1 for D (6 bases). Germline loops: CDR1 MNHNS, CDR2 SASEGT. V was cut by 3 bases and J by 3 bases, with 9 bases left in between. CDR3 length equals 14 residues. Written as DNA, the CDR3 is TGTGCCAGCAGTGACGGACAGAACAATCAGCCCCAGCATTTT. Its protein product is CASSDGQNNQPQHF.

This CDR3 is CASSPLSARSSVGETQYF. The CDR3 coding sequence is TGTGCCAGCAGCCCACTTTCGGCCAGGTCGTCTGTGGGAGAGACCCAGTACTTC. This chain connects TRBV13 to TRBJ2-5; no clear D gene. CDR3 length: 18 residues. Germline CDR1 and CDR2: PRHDT and FYEKMQ (reference sequence). The V and J ends lost 5 bases and 4 bases respectively, with 26 bases between them.

This clone showed up just a few times. The chain uses TRBV7-2 and TRBJ2-5, with 9 bases fitting TRBD2. With 1 base clipped from V and 1 base from J, the junction kept 7 bases outside the gene matches. In germline, CDR1 is SGHTA, CDR2 FQGNSA. The CDR3 has 17 residues. The CDR3 spells CASSLVPGLASQETQYF. For the CDR3, the DNA is TGTGCCAGCAGCTTAGTTCCGGGACTAGCTTCCCAAGAGACCCAGTACTTC. Filled out from reference TRBV7-2 and TRBJ2-5, the complete variable domain reads GAGVSQSPSNKVTEKGKDVELRCDPISGHTALYWYRQSLGQGLEFLIYFQGNSAPDKSGLPSDRFSAERTGGSVSTLTIQRTQQEDSAVYLCASSLVPGLASQETQYFGPGTRLLVL.

The rearrangement joins TRBV10-3 to TRBJ1-5; 10 bases map to TRBD1. Per germline, CDR1 ENHRY and CDR2 SYGVKD. CDR3 length: 17 residues. Unmatched junction bases numbered 4, after V lost 0 bases and J lost 2 bases. In DNA, the CDR3 is TGTGCCATCAGTGAGTCGACAGGGGGCGCGGGCAATCAGCCCCAGCATTTT. This encodes CAISESTGGAGNQPQHF.

This clone was seen just once. The chain recombines TRBV6-1 with TRBJ2-3, with 9 bases identical to TRBD1. Germline assignment: CDR1 MNHNS and CDR2 SASEGT. V trimming: 4 bases; J trimming: 6 bases; junction bases outside the gene matches: 17. The CDR3 extends over 18 amino acids. In DNA form, the CDR3 reads TGTGCCAGCAGTGCTTTATCCAGGACAGGGGCAGGAGGGGATACGCAGTATTTT. Translating it yields CASSALSRTGAGGDTQYF.

V gene TRBV5-1 combines with J gene TRBJ2-1; possibly TRBD2 for D (5 bases). There are 14 residues in the CDR3. Germline values: CDR1 SGHRS, CDR2 YFSETQ. Between the trimmed V and J ends, which lost 2 bases and 10 bases, there was a span of 16 bases. The DNA for the CDR3 is TGCGCCAGCAGCTTCTCGAACCCCCCGGGGGAGCAGTTCTTC. Encoded protein: CASSFSNPPGEQFF.

Comments on this clone: The identical CDR3 is also encoded by other nucleotide sequences in the sample. The V gene is TRBV4-2, the J gene TRBJ1-1, with 9 bases lining up with TRBD1. This CDR3 contains 18 residues. Unmatched junction bases numbered 15, after V lost 3 bases and J lost 4 bases. Germline CDR1 and CDR2: LGHNA and YNFKEQ. Here the CDR3 reads CASSQAARDRAGGTEAFF. CDR3 sequence (DNA): TGTGCCAGCAGCCAGGCCGCTCGGGACAGGGCCGGGGGCACTGAAGCTTTCTTT.

In its sample, this clone was seen a few times. The rearrangement joins TRBV7-2 to TRBJ1-4, with TRBD1 identical over 9 bases. CDR1 is SGHTA and CDR2 is FQGNSA in the germline V gene. The CDR3 loop spans 12 amino acids. V lost 5 bases to trimming and J lost 15 bases; unmatched junction nucleotides: 7. Written as DNA, the CDR3 is TGTGCCAGCAGCCGGGGGACAGGGCTGTTGTTTTTT. It codes for CASSRGTGLLFF.

This clone has a handful of counts. The DNA of the CDR3 is TGTGCCAGTAGTATCGACCCCGGGACAGGTCCACCCCTCCACTTT. As protein: CASSIDPGTGPPLHF. The V call is TRBV19, the J call TRBJ1-6; 8 bases map to TRBD1. The CDR3 length is 15 residues. V lost 3 bases and J lost 11; bases outside the gene matches: 9. Per germline, CDR1 LNHDA and CDR2 SQIVND (reference sequence).

V gene TRBV6-5 combines with J gene TRBJ2-6; perhaps TRBD1 as D (6 bases). The germline gives CDR1 MNHEY, CDR2 SVGAGI. There are 16 residues in the CDR3. Trimming left V 0 bases short and J 1 base short, with 7 bases between. As DNA, the CDR3 is TGTGCCAGCAGTTACTCAGGGGGTTCTGGGGCCAACGTCCTGACTTTC. Protein product: CASSYSGGSGANVLTF.

This clone has ten or more counts. CDR3 region: CASSLFGIMDNSPLHF. The CDR3 DNA is TGTGCCAGCAGTTTATTCGGGATTATGGATAATTCACCCCTCCACTTT. The chain recombines TRBV28 with TRBJ1-6, with D unresolved. The ends were cut back, 1 base at V and 5 bases at J, with 12 bases in the middle. The CDR3 runs to 16 residues. Germline V CDR1 and CDR2: MDHEN, SYDVKM.

With regard to this clone: The germline gene is not matched at one end of the junction; a read error may be the cause. The CDR3: CSSSLWMGQGTDTQYF. The CDR3, as DNA: TGTTCCAGCAGCTTATGGATGGGACAGGGAACAGATACGCAGTATTTT. This chain connects TRBV7-9 to TRBJ2-3; TRBD1 matches at 9 bases. This CDR3 region has 16 residues. Germline assignment: CDR1 SEHNR and CDR2 FQNEAQ (reference sequence).

The V gene is TRBV30, the J gene TRBJ2-7, with D tentatively TRBD1 (6 bases). Trimming shortened V by 5 bases and J by 0 bases, and 11 bases separated the two germline ends. CDR1 GTSNPN and CDR2 SVGIG come from the germline V gene (reference sequence). This CDR3 has 13 residues. CDR3: CAWDRSSSYEQYF. The CDR3 DNA sequence: TGTGCCTGGGACAGGTCTAGCTCCTACGAGCAGTACTTC.

This chain uses TRBV4-1 with TRBJ1-5, with 11 bases aligning to TRBD1. Germline V gene sequence: CDR1 MGHRA, CDR2 YSYEKL. V was pared by 2 bases and J by 2 bases, with 2 bases of the junction left unmatched. The CDR3 contains 16 residues. CDR3 loop: CASSQPGQGGNQPQHF. In DNA form, the CDR3 reads TGCGCCAGCAGCCAACCGGGACAGGGGGGCAATCAGCCCCAGCATTTT.

This chain links TRBV6-5 with TRBJ1-4; perhaps TRBD1 as D (6 bases). V was cut by 6 bases and J by 9 bases, with 17 bases left in between. The germline CDR1 and CDR2 sequences are MNHEY and SVGAGI. The CDR3 spans 14 residues. For the CDR3, the DNA is TGTGCCAGCAGCGGACAGTACGGAAGAAAAAAACTGTTTTTT. It specifies CASSGQYGRKKLFF.

V gene TRBV6-6 combines with J gene TRBJ2-4; D unclear. V lost 2 bases, J lost 5 bases, and 13 bases lay in between. The CDR3 has 15 residues. CDR1 is MNHNY and CDR2 is SVGAGI in the germline V gene (reference sequence). CDR3 in DNA: TGTGCCAGCAGTTACCCCACAGATATCCAAAACATTCAGTACTTC. As protein: CASSYPTDIQNIQYF.

The chain carries TRBV5-1 and TRBJ2-3, with 9 bases that match TRBD2. This CDR3 is built from 15 residues. The germline gives CDR1 SGHRS, CDR2 YFSETQ. V gave up 1 base and J gave up 7 bases; unmatched junction bases: 7. CDR3 sequence reads: CASSLKGLATNTQYF. The DNA for the CDR3 is TGCGCCAGCAGCTTGAAAGGACTAGCGACCAATACGCAGTATTTT.

The rearrangement links TRBV2 to TRBJ2-7; D gene ambiguous. The V gene lost 6 bases and the J gene lost 5 bases, with 17 bases spanning the gap. Germline CDR1 is SNHLY and CDR2 is FYNNEI. The CDR3 sequence is 14 residues long. CDR3: CASRLGPATHEQYF. The DNA for the CDR3 is TGTGCCAGCAGGCTGGGCCCTGCTACCCACGAGCAGTACTTC.

This chain uses TRBV5-1 with TRBJ1-1; possible D gene TRBD1, 5 bases. CDR3 length: 14 amino acids. Germline assignment: CDR1 SGHRS and CDR2 YFSETQ. With 0 bases removed from V and 5 bases from J, the gap between germline ends came to 11 bases. CDR3 in amino acids: CASSLAVGGTEAFF. In DNA form, the CDR3 reads TGCGCCAGCAGCTTGGCGGTCGGGGGTACTGAAGCTTTCTTT.

This chain connects TRBV6-1 to TRBJ2-5; possibly TRBD1 for D (6 bases). Germline V CDR1 and CDR2: MNHNS, SASEGT. Trimming left V 6 bases short and J 4 bases short, with 12 bases between. This CDR3 comprises 13 residues. CDR3 residues: CASRYRVGETQYF. CDR3 nucleotides: TGTGCCAGCAGGTACAGGGTAGGAGAGACCCAGTACTTC.

This clone was seen more than once but under ten times. This specimen includes other DNA sequences encoding the same CDR3. DNA for the CDR3: TGTGCCAGCAGCGTCGTAGGGGGGGGGAACACCGGGGAGCTGTTTTTT. This gives the protein CASSVVGGGNTGELFF. The chain uses TRBV9 and TRBJ2-2, with D possibly being TRBD2 (7 bases). The CDR3 sequence is 16 residues long. Germline V gene lookup returns CDR1 SGDLS and CDR2 YYNGEE. Trimming took 2 bases from V and 1 from J, leaving 12 bases between them.

The chain recombines TRBV7-2 with TRBJ2-5; TRBD2 aligns across 14 bases. With the DNA end fitting TRBJ2-7 better, the J assignment may be wrong. The germline CDR1 and CDR2 sequences are SGHTA and FQGNSA. The CDR3 contains 15 residues. The CDR3 region has the DNA TGTGCCAGCAGCTTGACTAGCGGGGGGGCGTACGAGCAGTACTTC. Residues: CASSLTSGGAYEQYF.

The chain has TRBV7-8 and TRBJ2-1, with 7 bases lining up with TRBD2. CDR1 SGHVS and CDR2 FQNEAQ come from the germline V gene. The J segment lost 7 bases and the V segment lost 0 bases, leaving 9 bases of the junction unmatched. There are 16 residues in the CDR3. CDR3 nucleotide sequence: TGTGCCAGCAGCTTAGCTTCTAGCGGTTGGGGGAATGAGCAGTTCTTC. Residues: CASSLASSGWGNEQFF.

The chain joins TRBV2 to TRBJ2-7, with D unresolved. This CDR3 has 10 residues. With 4 bases removed from V and 4 bases from J, the gap between germline ends came to 2 bases. CDR1 is SNHLY and CDR2 is FYNNEI in the germline V gene. CDR3 DNA sequence: TGTGCCAGCAGTGTATACGAGCAGTACTTC. This sequence encodes CASSVYEQYF.

A few counts support this clone. The V call is TRBV15, the J call TRBJ1-6, with a possible D match to TRBD1 (6 bases). In germline, CDR1 is LNHNV, CDR2 YYDKDF (reference sequence). The CDR3 is 19 residues long. The V end was cut by 3 bases, the J end by 0 bases, with 18 bases between. The CDR3, as DNA: TGTGCCACCAGCAGCCCTACGGGACACCCGAGCTCCTATAATTCACCCCTCCACTTT. Its translation is CATSSPTGHPSSYNSPLHF.